Listed below are T cell receptor beta chains from one sample, sequenced in a study of cytomegalovirus exposure and HLA in healthy donors. Sequencing used immunoSEQ multiplex PCR; TCRdb keeps in-frame clones, though not all of them. The listing contains under 45,000 clones. Sequences were obtained from PBMCs. The source is a male donor in good health and CMV-seronegative. The CDR3 runs from the conserved cysteine through the conserved F or W. The D gene is left open where the match is weak. Rows give clone size only sometimes, using once, few, many, or a class for an expanded clone.

v_gene	d_gene	j_gene	abundance	CDR3nt	CDR3aa
TRBV5-1	TRBD1	TRBJ2-5	NA	TGCGCCAGCAGCTTATTAGGACAGGGATACCAAGAGACCCAGTACTTC	CASSLLGQGYQETQYF
TRBV5-4	NA	TRBJ2-2	NA	TGTGCCAGCAGCTTGGACCCAATCGGGACCGGGGAGCTGTTTTTT	CASSLDPIGTGELFF
TRBV6-1	TRBD1	TRBJ1-5	NA	TGTGCCAGCAGTGAACTGGCAGGGACAGGACAGCCCCAGCATTTT	CASSELAGTGQPQHF
TRBV13	TRBD2	TRBJ2-1	NA	TGCGCCAGCAGCTCGGGGGGTGACAATGAGCAGTTCTTC	CASSSGGDNEQFF
TRBV15	TRBD1	TRBJ2-6	NA	TGTGCCACCAGCAGGCCGGGACAGGGGACCGGGGCCAACGTCCTGACTTTC	CATSRPGQGTGANVLTF
TRBV5-6	NA	TRBJ1-4	NA	TGTGCCAGCAGCGCCGGGGGGCGGTTAAATGAAAAACTGTTTTTT	CASSAGGRLNEKLFF
TRBV12-5	NA	TRBJ1-1	NA	TGTGCTAGTGGTTTTCGCGGTCCCCTGCCGGGGGGTGGCACTGAAGCTTTCTTT	CASGFRGPLPGGGTEAFF
TRBV14	TRBD1	TRBJ1-2	NA	TGTGCCAGCAGCCAGACAGGGATCAATGGCTACACCTTC	CASSQTGINGYTF
TRBV18	TRBD1	TRBJ2-3	NA	TGTGCCAGCTCACCGAGGACAGGGGGGAGCACAGATACGCAGTATTTT	CASSPRTGGSTDTQYF
TRBV2	NA	TRBJ1-1	NA	TGTGCCAGCAGAGCTCCCACAGGGAACACTGAAGCTTTCTTT	CASRAPTGNTEAFF
TRBV18	TRBD2	TRBJ2-5	NA	TGTGCCAGCTCACCCGAACTGGGAGGGCAAGAGACCCAGTACTTC	CASSPELGGQETQYF
TRBV7-9	TRBD1	TRBJ2-5	NA	TGTGCCAGCAGCTTCGGGACAGTCCAAGAGACCCAGTACTTC	CASSFGTVQETQYF
TRBV5-1	NA	TRBJ1-1	NA	TGCGCCAGCAGCTTGGGACAGGCCTCTGAAGCTTTCTTT	CASSLGQASEAFF
TRBV18	NA	TRBJ1-5	NA	TGTGCCAGCTCACCACCGGGGCCAACTCGTCAGCCCCAGCATTTT	CASSPPGPTRQPQHF
TRBV18	NA	TRBJ1-4	NA	TGTGCCAGCTCAGGTCCGGGGAGTGAAAAACTGTTTTTT	CASSGPGSEKLFF
TRBV5-6	TRBD1	TRBJ2-5	NA	TGTGCCAGCAGCACCGGTGAGGGGATGACAGGGCGGCTTGTGACCCAGTACTTC	CASSTGEGMTGRLVTQYF
TRBV13	TRBD1	TRBJ2-7	NA	TGTGCCAGCAGCTCACGAGGGACAGGGAGCTCCTACGAGCAGTACTTC	CASSSRGTGSSYEQYF
TRBV19	TRBD1	TRBJ2-1	NA	TGTGCCAGTCACATTGGACAGGAGCCTAATGAGCAGTTCTTC	CASHIGQEPNEQFF
TRBV19	NA	TRBJ1-5	NA	TGTGCCAGTAGTATCTTTTGGGGCGTTCAGCCCCAGCATTTT	CASSIFWGVQPQHF
TRBV7-2	TRBD2	TRBJ2-5	NA	TGTGCCACTAAATCGGGGGGGGCGGGAGCTGAGACCCAGTACTTC	CATKSGGAGAETQYF
TRBV27	TRBD1	TRBJ2-5	NA	TGTGCCAGCAGGAATTCCCCGGGACAGGGGGATGAGACCCAGTACTTC	CASRNSPGQGDETQYF
TRBV19	TRBD1	TRBJ1-5	NA	TGTGCCACGGGGGACAGGGGGACGGCTGGCAATCAGCCCCAGCATTTT	CATGDRGTAGNQPQHF
TRBV19	NA	TRBJ2-3	NA	TGTGCCAGTAGTATAACAGTGAGCACAGATACGCAGTATTTT	CASSITVSTDTQYF
TRBV5-4	NA	TRBJ1-2	NA	TGTGCCAGCAGCTTTAACAGGGCGCGTGACTATGGCTACACCTTC	CASSFNRARDYGYTF
TRBV27	NA	TRBJ1-1	NA	TGTGCCAGCAGTTCCGACAGGCCAGCTGAAGCTTTCTTT	CASSSDRPAEAFF
TRBV5-1	NA	TRBJ2-7	NA	TGCGCCAGCAGCTTGGACAGCCTCTCCTACGAGCAGTACTTC	CASSLDSLSYEQYF
TRBV19	TRBD2	TRBJ2-1	NA	TGTGCCAGCGGGGCTCCGGGACTAGTTAGTAATGAGCAGTTCTTC	CASGAPGLVSNEQFF
TRBV5-4	TRBD1	TRBJ2-7	NA	TGTGCCAGCAGCTTATGGACAGGGTCATACGAGCAGTACTTC	CASSLWTGSYEQYF
TRBV4-1	TRBD2	TRBJ2-7	NA	TGCGCCAGCAGCCAAGTCCGACTAGCGCACTACGAGCAGTACTTC	CASSQVRLAHYEQYF
TRBV4-1	TRBD1	TRBJ2-1	NA	TGCGCCAGCAGCCAAACAAGCCGGGACAGACTCAATGAGCAGTTCTTC	CASSQTSRDRLNEQFF
TRBV2	TRBD2	TRBJ2-3	NA	TGTGCCAGCAGTGAGGGACTAGCGGGGGGGCGGGCGCAGTATTTT	CASSEGLAGGRAQYF
TRBV27	NA	TRBJ1-5	NA	TGTGCCAGCAGTCCTCGTAGTAGCAATCAGCCCCAGCATTTT	CASSPRSSNQPQHF
TRBV11-2	TRBD2	TRBJ2-2	NA	TGTGCCAGCAGCTTAGGTGTACTGGGACTAGCTGCCACCGGGGAGCTGTTTTTT	CASSLGVLGLAATGELFF
TRBV6-1	TRBD2	TRBJ2-7	NA	TGTGCCAGCAACCCGGGACTAGCCACCGAGCAGTACTTC	CASNPGLATEQYF
TRBV6-1	NA	TRBJ2-7	NA	TGTGCCAGCAGTGAAATACAGGACACCTCATTGAACTTC	CASSEIQDTSLNF
TRBV29-1	NA	TRBJ2-3	NA	TGCAGCGTTGTGAGGGTAGGGAGCACAGATACGCAGTATTTT	CSVVRVGSTDTQYF
TRBV27	TRBD1	TRBJ1-6	NA	TGTGCCAGCGGCGACCCCGGGACAGGGGCCTCACCCCTCCACTTT	CASGDPGTGASPLHF
TRBV5-1	NA	TRBJ2-2	NA	TGCGCCAGCAGCTCCACGACAGATCGGGCCGGGGAGCTGTTTTTT	CASSSTTDRAGELFF
TRBV14	NA	TRBJ2-2	NA	TGTGCCAGCAGCCGGCAGGGCCTCTCGAACACCGGGGAGCTGTTTTTT	CASSRQGLSNTGELFF
TRBV13	TRBD1	TRBJ1-1	NA	TGTGCCAGCAGCCTGGGACAGCTGAACACTGAAGCTTTCTTT	CASSLGQLNTEAFF
TRBV18	TRBD1	TRBJ1-4	NA	TGTGCCAGTCAGAGGGACAGGGCTAATGAAAAACTGTTTTTT	CASQRDRANEKLFF
TRBV13	TRBD2	TRBJ2-5	NA	TGTGCCAGCCGGCGGGGGGCTGAGACCCAGTACTTC	CASRRGAETQYF
TRBV20-1	TRBD1	TRBJ2-7	NA	TGCAGTGCTAAAAGGGGGCTCGAGCAGTACTTC	CSAKRGLEQYF
TRBV5-1	NA	TRBJ2-1	NA	TGCGCCAGCAGCTTTGCGGGGACCTCCTACAATGAGCAGTTCTTC	CASSFAGTSYNEQFF
TRBV5-8	NA	TRBJ1-2	NA	TGTGCCAGCAGCTTGACAGTCCTTTATGGCTACACCTTC	CASSLTVLYGYTF
TRBV4-2	NA	TRBJ1-1	NA	TGTGCCAGCAGCCAAGCCCTCGGGACTGCGGGGCACACTGAAGCTTTCTTT	CASSQALGTAGHTEAFF
TRBV20-1	NA	TRBJ2-1	NA	TGCAGTGCTTCAGACAATGAGCAGTTCTTC	CSASDNEQFF
TRBV9	TRBD1	TRBJ2-6	NA	TGTGCCAGCCGGGGGACAGGGGGCTCTGGGGCCAACGTCCTGACTTTC	CASRGTGGSGANVLTF
TRBV28	NA	TRBJ1-2	NA	TGTGCCACGGGGAGGGAGGAAGACTATGGCTACACCTTC	CATGREEDYGYTF
TRBV4-1	TRBD2	TRBJ2-7	NA	TGCGCCAGCAGCCTCCCCAGGACTAGCGGGGTGGAGCAGTACTTC	CASSLPRTSGVEQYF
TRBV28	NA	TRBJ1-1	NA	TGTGCCAGCAGTCCACGTCCGGGACTCCGAAACACTGAAGCTTTCTTT	CASSPRPGLRNTEAFF
TRBV5-4	NA	TRBJ1-1	NA	TGTGCCAGCAGCTTGGCCCGGGAGAACACTGAAGCTTTCTTT	CASSLARENTEAFF
TRBV6-5	NA	TRBJ2-7	NA	TGTGCCAGCAGTTACTCCGGACAAGGGTACAGCTACGAGCAGTACTTC	CASSYSGQGYSYEQYF
TRBV4-1	TRBD2	TRBJ2-7	NA	TGCGCCAGCAGCCTCGGGGGGGCTAGGTACGAGCAGTACTTC	CASSLGGARYEQYF
TRBV19	NA	TRBJ1-1	NA	TGTGCCAGTATAGGGACATCTGAAGCTTTCTTT	CASIGTSEAFF
TRBV4-1	NA	TRBJ1-1	NA	TGCGCCAGCAGCCAAGGACGGGTTGAAGCTTTCTTT	CASSQGRVEAFF
TRBV6-5	TRBD1	TRBJ2-1	NA	TGTGCCAGCAGCTGGGACAGGGTAAATGAGCAGTTCTTC	CASSWDRVNEQFF
TRBV6-1	NA	TRBJ2-5	NA	TGTGCCAGAGCAGAGACCCAGTACTTC	CARAETQYF
TRBV7-2	TRBD1	TRBJ1-1	NA	TGTGCCAGCAGCTTAATGGGACAGGGGGCCACTGAAGCTTTCTTT	CASSLMGQGATEAFF
TRBV5-4	TRBD1	TRBJ1-3	medium-sized	TGTGCCAGCAGCTTGTCCAGGGGGCAAGGAAACACCATATATTTT	CASSLSRGQGNTIYF